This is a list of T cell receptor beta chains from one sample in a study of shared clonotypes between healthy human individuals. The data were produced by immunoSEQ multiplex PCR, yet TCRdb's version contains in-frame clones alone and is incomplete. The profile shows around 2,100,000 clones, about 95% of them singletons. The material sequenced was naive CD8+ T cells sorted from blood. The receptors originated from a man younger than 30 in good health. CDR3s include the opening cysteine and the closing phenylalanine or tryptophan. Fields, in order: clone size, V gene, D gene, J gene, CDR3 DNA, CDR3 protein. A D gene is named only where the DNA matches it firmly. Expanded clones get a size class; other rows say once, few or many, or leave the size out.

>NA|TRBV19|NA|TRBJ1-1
TGTGCCAGTAGTATGGGACGTGAGGGATGGAACACTGAAGCTTTCTTT
CASSMGREGWNTEAFF
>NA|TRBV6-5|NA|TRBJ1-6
TGTGCCAGCAGTACCCGGACAGACTATAATTCACCCCTCCACTTT
CASSTRTDYNSPLHF
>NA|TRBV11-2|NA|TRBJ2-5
TGTGCCAGCAGCCTAGAGGTCCAAGAGACCCAGTACTTC
CASSLEVQETQYF
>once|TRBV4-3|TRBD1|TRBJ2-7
TGCGCCAGCAGCCCGTACTCCGGGACAGGGTACGAGCAGTACTTC
CASSPYSGTGYEQYF
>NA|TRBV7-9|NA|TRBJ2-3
TGTGCCAGCAGCATGGTAGATACGCAGTATTTT
CASSMVDTQYF
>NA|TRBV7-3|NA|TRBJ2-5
TGTGCCAGCAGCTTAGGTAAGGGCGGAAAGACCCAGTACTTC
CASSLGKGGKTQYF
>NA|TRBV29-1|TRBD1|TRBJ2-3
TGCAGCGTTGAAGGGCCGGGACAGGGCGAGGGGCATCCCACAGATACGCAGTATTTT
CSVEGPGQGEGHPTDTQYF
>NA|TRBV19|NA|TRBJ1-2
TGTGCCAGTAGGTGGGGCGTTAACTATGGCTACACCTTC
CASRWGVNYGYTF
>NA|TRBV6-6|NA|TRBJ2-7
TGTGCCAGCAGTTACGACGGACCACTTGCCAGCTACGAGCAGTACTTC
CASSYDGPLASYEQYF
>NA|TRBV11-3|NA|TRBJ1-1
TGTGCCAGCAGCTACGGGGAGGCCACTGAAGCTTTCTTT
CASSYGEATEAFF